This record concerns one T cell receptor (beta chain) sequence. The data belong to a study of blood T cell repertoires in COVID-19. Participants were aged about 18 to 90 years, lived in 24 US areas, and enrolled virtually. Recovered Cohort 3 donors showed two negative PCRs, clearance, or symptom resolution. Sequencing was performed with immunoSEQ multiplex PCR; in TCRdb, only in-frame clones are kept and a portion is missing. The data show 150,000 to 200,000 clones, around 80% seen once. V shed 0 bases, J shed 2 bases, and the junction held 5 bases outside the gene matches. The CDR3 has 15 amino acids. Germline CDR1 SGHRS, CDR2 YFSETQ.

This sequence joins TRBV5-1 and TRBJ2-7, with 7 bases fitting TRBD2. The material sequenced was PBMCs or T cells enriched from blood (not recorded which). This receptor was identified in a man aged 35-49 years who had recovered from COVID-19. The CDR3 DNA reads as TGCGCCAGCAGCTTGGGCGGGGGAGCTGCCTACGAGCAGTACGTC. Its protein is CASSLGGGAAYEQYV.